Included here is one TCR beta chain sequence, with context. These data belong to a study of shared clonotypes between healthy human individuals. Terminally differentiated effector memory CD45RA+ cells were left out of the naive CD8 fraction, which was CD45RO-negative and positively selected for CCR7. All participating donors were Caucasian adults from Nashville, Tennessee. Trimming at V came to 0 bases and at J to 8 bases, leaving 10 bases not matched to a gene. Germline CDR1 reads GTSNPN; CDR2 reads SVGIG (reference sequence). The CDR3 has 16 residues. Deep level was the assay's run setting. The repertoire was sequenced with immunoSEQ multiplex PCR; TCRdb's copy has only in-frame clones and lacks some. The table lists roughly 2,000,000 clones, 93% of them singletons, with about 1.6% in the top ten.

This TCR was recovered from a man younger than 30 in good health. Some clones in this sample may be carry-over from other donors' samples. The rearrangement links TRBV30 to TRBJ1-4; 9 nucleotides align to TRBD1. The material sequenced was naive CD8+ T cells from PBMCs. This CDR3 is CAWSVGGTGLGEKLFF. CDR3 nucleotide sequence: TGTGCCTGGAGTGTAGGGGGGACAGGGCTGGGAGAAAAACTGTTTTTT.